The TCR beta chain described here comes from a study of T cell repertoires in cytomegalovirus infection. General observations from the study: The study found HLA-C-restricted CMV-specific TCR beta clonotypes dominating the ex vivo response. Frequencies of public TCR beta families were cumulated, and this identified carriers of CMV plus the relevant HLA.

TCRdb re-analysed the reads in MiXCR, keeping a single row per CDR3 protein. Found here are 250,000 to 300,000 distinct CDR3 sequences, roughly a quarter of them singletons; the top ten hold roughly 14%. The CDR3 is 15 residues long. Germline values: CDR1 SGHTA, CDR2 FQGNSA. V gave up 6 bases and J gave up 1 base; unmatched junction bases: 8. Regarding this clonotype: What it recognizes is unknown.

This TCR was recovered from a human donor in good health (CMV status not recorded). Some clones in this sample may be carry-over from other donors' samples. This chain links TRBV7-2 with TRBJ1-1, with TRBD1 matching 7 bases. Sequenced sample: PBMCs. The CDR3 reads CASSPQGGENTEAFF. The CDR3 DNA reads TGTGCCAGCAGTCCCCAGGGGGGGGAGAACACTGAAGCTTTCTTT.